This passage covers 22 T cell receptor beta chains from one sample sequenced in a study of blood T cell repertoires in COVID-19. The method was immunoSEQ multiplex PCR; TCRdb's version includes in-frame clones alone and lacks a portion of them. Among roughly 360,000 clones listed, approximately 88% were seen once. Sequences were obtained from PBMCs or T cells enriched from blood (not recorded which). All receptors derive from a young woman with acute COVID-19.

This chain uses TRBV7-9 with TRBJ2-7; 10 nucleotides match TRBD1. The germline V gene encodes CDR1 SEHNR and CDR2 FQNEAQ (reference sequence). The CDR3 runs to 14 residues. The trim removed 5 bases at V and 4 bases at J, leaving 5 bases unmatched. The CDR3 is CASSPRGQGYEQYF. The CDR3 DNA is TGTGCCAGCAGCCCAAGGGGACAGGGGTACGAGCAGTACTTC.

V is TRBV18 and J is TRBJ1-5, with TRBD1 as a possible D gene (6 bases). From germline, CDR1 is KGHSH and CDR2 LQKENI. Between the trimmed V and J ends, which lost 4 bases and 0 bases, there was a span of 10 bases. CDR3 length equals 15 residues. The CDR3 DNA is TGTGCCAGCTCACTAAACAGGGTTAGCAATCAGCCCCAGCATTTT. Residues: CASSLNRVSNQPQHF.

The chain combines TRBV14 with TRBJ1-2, with 9 nucleotides matching TRBD1. Germline V gene lookup returns CDR1 SGHDN and CDR2 FVKESK. The CDR3 extends over 15 amino acids. Germline trimming cut 3 bases from V and 4 bases from J; bases unmatched to any gene: 6. DNA of the CDR3: TGTGCCAGCAGCCACACGGACAGGGGACGCTATGGCTACACCTTC. Protein product: CASSHTDRGRYGYTF.

About this clone: The identical CDR3 is also encoded by other nucleotide sequences in the sample. V and J are TRBV7-2 and TRBJ1-2; 7 bases align to TRBD1. There are 13 residues in the CDR3. The germline CDR1 and CDR2 sequences are SGHTA and FQGNSA. V lost 3 bases, J lost 4 bases, and 2 bases stayed unmatched. CDR3 sequence: CASSLRQGYGYTF. DNA of the CDR3: TGTGCCAGCAGCTTGAGACAGGGCTATGGCTACACCTTC.

The gene calls are TRBV4-3 and TRBJ2-2; 10 bases align to TRBD1. Germline values: CDR1 LGHNA, CDR2 YSLEER. This CDR3 contains 17 residues. Trimming at V came to 1 base and at J to 6 bases, leaving 8 bases not matched to a gene. The DNA of the CDR3 is TGCGCCAGCAGCCAAGTTCCCGGGACAGGGGTATCCGGGGAGCTGTTTTTT. This sequence encodes CASSQVPGTGVSGELFF.

Written as DNA, the CDR3 is TGTGCCAGTAGTATCCCCGGGTGGGAGGGTGGCACTGAAGCTTTCTTT. It specifies CASSIPGWEGGTEAFF. V gene TRBV19 combines with J gene TRBJ1-1; D unclear. V gave up 3 bases and J gave up 4 bases, with 18 bases separating them. The CDR3 is made up of 16 amino acids. Germline CDR1 reads LNHDA; CDR2 reads SQIVND (reference sequence).

The V call is TRBV5-1, the J call TRBJ2-7, with a weak D call TRBD2 (6 bases). This CDR3 has 13 amino acids. Trimming pared 7 bases from V and 2 bases from J, leaving 13 bases between. Germline CDR1 is SGHRS and CDR2 is YFSETQ. The CDR3 bases are TGCGCCAGCGGACGGGACTCGACCTACGAGCAGTACTTC. Amino acids: CASGRDSTYEQYF.

This rearrangement joins TRBV24-1 to TRBJ2-3; D is ambiguous. The CDR3 is 13 residues long. The germline V gene has CDR1 KGHDR and CDR2 SFDVKD. The V end was cut by 9 bases, the J end by 2 bases, with 11 bases between. CDR3 sequence reads: CATGAPYTDTQYF. The CDR3 DNA sequence: TGTGCCACCGGAGCGCCGTACACAGATACGCAGTATTTT.

In nucleotides, the CDR3 is TGTGCCAGCAGTGCGGGACAGAGGAATTCACCCCTCCACTTT. The encoded protein is CASSAGQRNSPLHF. V and J are TRBV2 and TRBJ1-6; TRBD1 matches 7 bases. The germline V gene has CDR1 SNHLY and CDR2 FYNNEI. The CDR3 contains 14 residues. V lost 4 bases, J lost 7 bases, and 4 bases stayed unmatched.

The CDR3: CASSLDRGHTGELFF. The CDR3, as DNA: TGTGCCAGCAGCTTAGACAGGGGGCACACCGGGGAGCTGTTTTTT. The chain combines TRBV7-9 with TRBJ2-2; 9 bases line up with TRBD1. The V and J ends lost 1 base and 3 bases, in that order; junction bases with no gene match: 0. Germline CDR1 and CDR2: SEHNR and FQNEAQ (reference sequence). The CDR3 runs 15 residues.

The CDR3 is CASSSDSSYEQYF. DNA of the CDR3: TGCGCCAGCAGCTCGGACAGCTCCTACGAGCAGTACTTC. This chain uses TRBV5-1 with TRBJ2-7, with TRBD1 as a possible D gene (6 bases). CDR3 length: 13 amino acids. Trimming removed 3 bases from V and 0 bases from J, with 7 bases in between. Germline values: CDR1 SGHRS, CDR2 YFSETQ.

The chain combines TRBV27 with TRBJ1-6; D call uncertain. The germline CDR1 and CDR2 sequences are MNHEY and SMNVEV (reference sequence). Trimming took off 9 bases at V and 0 bases at J, with 9 bases between the two ends. CDR3 size: 14 residues. The CDR3 DNA reads as TGTGCCAGTCGAGAATTCTCCTATAATTCACCCCTCCACTTT. It specifies CASREFSYNSPLHF.

Regarding this clone: One end of the junction varies from germline; a read error may be responsible. The chain has TRBV15 and TRBJ2-7; 7 bases are shared with TRBD1. CDR3 length equals 13 residues. Germline V lookup: CDR1 LNHNV, CDR2 YYDKDF (reference sequence). This CDR3 reads CATTRGQAYEQYF. CDR3 DNA sequence: TGTGCCACCACCAGAGGACAGGCCTACGAGCAGTACTTC. Full variable domain (missing parts from reference TRBV15 and TRBJ2-7): DAMVIQNPRYQVTQFGKPVTLSCSQTLNHNVMYWYQQKSSQAPKLLFHYYDKDFNNEADTPDNFQSRRPNTSFCFLDIRSPGLGDTAMYLCATTRGQAYEQYFGPGTRLTVT.

The chain links TRBV14 to TRBJ1-2; D gene unclear. The germline gives CDR1 SGHDN, CDR2 FVKESK. The CDR3 runs to 12 residues. Trimming stripped 4 bases from V and 5 bases from J, with 8 bases between. In nucleotides, the CDR3 is TGTGCCAGCAGCCCTTCAGTATATGGCTACACCTTC. This sequence encodes CASSPSVYGYTF.

The rearrangement links TRBV3-1 (or the pseudogene TRBV3-2) to TRBJ2-3; 9 positions match TRBD2. The ends lost 5 bases at V and 0 bases at J; junction bases unmatched: 6. Germline V lookup: CDR1 LGHDT, CDR2 YNNKEL (reference sequence). The CDR3 covers 16 residues. CDR3 amino acids: CASSVASGGSTDTQYF. The CDR3, as DNA: TGTGCCAGCAGCGTCGCAAGCGGGGGGAGCACAGATACGCAGTATTTT.

V is TRBV25-1 and J is TRBJ1-2, with D maybe TRBD1 (5 bases). Germline CDR1 and CDR2: MGHDK and SYGVNS. Trimming removed 7 bases at V and 8 bases at J, with 14 bases between. The CDR3 length is 12 residues. The CDR3 nucleotides are TGTGCCAGCACTACCCCAGGGTACGGCTACACCTTC. It codes for CASTTPGYGYTF.

The CDR3 bases are TGTGCCAGCAACGACAGGGACCCCTCACCCCTCCACTTT. Translated: CASNDRDPSPLHF. The rearrangement uses TRBV5-5 and TRBJ1-6, with 7 bases that match TRBD1. The CDR3 spans 13 residues. CDR1 SGHKS and CDR2 YYEKEE come from the germline V gene (reference sequence). V trimming: 6 bases; J trimming: 10 bases; junction bases outside the gene matches: 7. The full variable domain, with the rest looked up from reference TRBV5-5 and TRBJ1-6, is DAGVTQSPTHLIKTRGQQVTLRCSPISGHKSVSWYQQVLGQGPQFIFQYYEKEERGRGNFPDRFSARQFPNYSSELNVNALLLGDSALYLCASNDRDPSPLHFGNGTRLTVT.

The chain joins TRBV4-3 to TRBJ2-2, with 9 bases identical to TRBD2. Germline CDR1 reads LGHNA; CDR2 reads YSLEER. The trim removed 1 base at V and 2 bases at J, leaving 8 bases unmatched. The CDR3 extends over 18 amino acids. CDR3 DNA sequence: TGCGCCAGCAGCCAAGTCGGTGCGCGGGGGGGCAACACCGGGGAGCTGTTTTTT. Translation: CASSQVGARGGNTGELFF.

This clone was seen only a few times. The chain has TRBV19 and TRBJ2-7; 10 bases align to TRBD1. Trimming took 5 bases from V and 2 from J; bases not matched to a gene: 12. CDR1 and CDR2 (germline): LNHDA, SQIVND (reference sequence). The CDR3 contains 17 residues. The CDR3 region is CASSYAHAGTGAYEQYF. The CDR3 DNA is TGTGCCAGTAGTTACGCACACGCCGGGACAGGGGCCTACGAGCAGTACTTC.

The gene calls are TRBV7-8 and TRBJ2-1, with D tentatively TRBD1 (6 bases). Germline CDR1 reads SGHVS; CDR2 reads FQNEAQ. The V and J ends lost 6 bases and 8 bases respectively, with 23 bases between them. This CDR3 region has 16 residues. This chain's CDR3 is CASSYYTGNWGDEQFF. DNA for the CDR3: TGTGCCAGCAGTTATTACACAGGGAATTGGGGAGATGAGCAGTTCTTC.

This sequence joins TRBV4-1 and TRBJ1-5, with D tentatively TRBD1 (6 bases). Germline V gives CDR1 MGHRA, CDR2 YSYEKL. Trimming removed 1 base at V and 2 bases at J, with 21 bases between. The CDR3 is made up of 19 amino acids. CDR3 protein: CASSQGQEVGYFGNQPQHF. CDR3 DNA sequence: TGCGCCAGCAGCCAAGGACAGGAGGTAGGGTATTTCGGCAATCAGCCCCAGCATTTT.

The chain links TRBV5-5 to TRBJ2-1; possibly TRBD2 for D (7 bases). Germline loops: CDR1 SGHKS, CDR2 YYEKEE (reference sequence). This CDR3 contains 15 residues. V lost 3 bases, J lost 5 bases, and 15 bases lay in between. The CDR3 DNA follows: TGTGCCAGCAGCTACTGGGGGGGGCCCGACAATGAGCAGTTCTTC. Translated, it gives CASSYWGGPDNEQFF. Together with reference TRBV5-5 and TRBJ2-1, the CDR3 gives the full variable domain: DAGVTQSPTHLIKTRGQQVTLRCSPISGHKSVSWYQQVLGQGPQFIFQYYEKEERGRGNFPDRFSARQFPNYSSELNVNALLLGDSALYLCASSYWGGPDNEQFFGPGTRLTVL.